The 22 T cell receptor beta chains below all came from one sample that was sequenced in a study of technical replicates of blood from a handful of donors. Measured with immunoSEQ multiplex PCR; TCRdb has only the in-frame clones, and not every one. The profile covers more than 75,000 clones, with almost 97% appearing a single time and 0.35% to 0.45% taken by the ten largest. Sequencing input: T cells isolated from PBMCs. The source is a human donor in good health.

The chain is built from TRBV19 and TRBJ2-5; 7 positions agree with TRBD2. This CDR3 region has 14 residues. V dropped 3 bases and J dropped 4; count of bases not matched to a gene: 5. CDR1 is LNHDA, CDR2 SQIVND, per germline (reference sequence). The CDR3 loop is CASSIGGESETQYF. The DNA of the CDR3 is TGTGCCAGTAGTATTGGGGGGGAGTCAGAGACCCAGTACTTC.

This clone was picked up one time. V is TRBV6-1 and J is TRBJ1-5; 9 bases fit TRBD1. This CDR3 has 13 amino acids. The trim removed 7 bases at V and 5 bases at J, leaving 3 bases unmatched. Looked up from germline, CDR1 is MNHNS and CDR2 is SASEGT. The CDR3 loop reads CASNRGQDQPQHF. As DNA, the CDR3 is TGTGCCAGCAACAGGGGGCAGGATCAGCCCCAGCATTTT.

This chain links TRBV6-6 with TRBJ2-3; D ambiguous. The CDR3 is 12 amino acids. Per the germline V gene, CDR1 is MNHNY and CDR2 is SVGAGI (reference sequence). V dropped 11 bases and J dropped 2 bases, with 11 bases sitting between them. The CDR3 DNA is TGTGCCGCCACCACAGTCACAGATACGCAGTATTTT. Residues: CAATTVTDTQYF.

The V gene is TRBV7-9, the J gene TRBJ2-7; D unclear. Germline V CDR1 and CDR2: SEHNR, FQNEAQ (reference sequence). V shed 6 bases and J shed 2 bases, with 8 bases lying between them. The CDR3 loop spans 12 amino acids. The CDR3 bases are TGTGCCAGCAGTTTCGGTACCTACGAGCAGTACTTC. It yields the protein CASSFGTYEQYF.

This clone has a single count. V gene TRBV28 combines with J gene TRBJ2-2, with 7 bases fitting TRBD2. Per the germline V gene, CDR1 is MDHEN and CDR2 is SYDVKM. Trimming took 4 bases from V and 1 from J; bases not matched to a gene: 9. The length of the CDR3 is 17 residues. CDR3 sequence: CASSYMGGGWNTGELFF. CDR3 DNA: TGTGCCAGCAGTTATATGGGGGGAGGGTGGAACACCGGGGAGCTGTTTTTT.

This clone has a single count. The rearrangement links TRBV15 to TRBJ2-5, with TRBD1 matching over 10 bases. V shed 3 bases, J shed 1 base, and the junction held 5 bases outside the gene matches. The germline CDR1 and CDR2 sequences are LNHNV and YYDKDF (reference sequence). The CDR3 has 16 residues. The CDR3: CATSRGTGAFQETQYF. CDR3 nucleotides: TGTGCCACCAGCAGGGGGACAGGGGCCTTCCAAGAGACCCAGTACTTC.

This chain uses TRBV28 with TRBJ2-1; no reliable D call. Germline CDR1 is MDHEN and CDR2 is SYDVKM. The CDR3 runs 12 residues. The V end was cut by 3 bases, the J end by 8 bases, with 8 bases between. The CDR3 protein is CASSFSGYEQFF. For the CDR3, the DNA is TGTGCCAGCAGTTTTTCCGGTTATGAGCAGTTCTTC.

The chain uses TRBV19 and TRBJ2-7; 8 bases agree with TRBD2. The CDR3 is made up of 15 amino acids. V was clipped by 3 bases and J by 0 bases; unmatched bases: 4. Per the germline V gene, CDR1 is LNHDA and CDR2 is SQIVND (reference sequence). CDR3 nucleotides: TGTGCCAGTAGTATTGAGCGGGAGACCTCCTACGAGCAGTACTTC. This codes for CASSIERETSYEQYF.

The rearrangement uses TRBV9 and TRBJ1-2; 8 positions match TRBD1. V lost 4 bases and J lost 6; bases outside the gene matches: 8. The CDR3 covers 14 residues. CDR1 and CDR2 from the germline V gene are SGDLS and YYNGEE. CDR3 DNA sequence: TGTGCCAGCAGCCCTCGTTCAGGGGGCCATGGCTACACCTTC. As protein: CASSPRSGGHGYTF. Full variable domain (rest looked up from reference TRBV9 and TRBJ1-2): DSGVTQTPKHLITATGQRVTLRCSPRSGDLSVYWYQQSLDQGLQFLIQYYNGEERAKGNILERFSAQQFPDLHSELNLSSLELGDSALYFCASSPRSGGHGYTFGSGTRLTVV.

V usage is TRBV10-3 and J usage is TRBJ2-5; 9 bases line up with TRBD2. The CDR3 covers 13 residues. Trimming removed 11 bases from V and 2 bases from J; junction bases left unmatched: 6. Germline V gene lookup returns CDR1 ENHRY and CDR2 SYGVKD. CDR3 loop: CAAGGAPQETQYF. The CDR3 nucleotides are TGTGCCGCGGGGGGGGCGCCTCAAGAGACCCAGTACTTC.

This chain connects TRBV27 to TRBJ2-7, with TRBD2 matching over 8 bases. V lost 4 bases to trimming and J lost 3 bases; unmatched junction nucleotides: 5. The CDR3 totals 14 residues. The germline gives CDR1 MNHEY, CDR2 SMNVEV (reference sequence). CDR3 sequence: CASSWGLGRYEQYF. In nucleotides, the CDR3 is TGTGCCAGCAGTTGGGGACTAGGCCGCTACGAGCAGTACTTC.

The gene calls are TRBV5-1 and TRBJ1-2; unclear D gene. Trimming shortened V by 1 base and J by 1 base, and 8 bases separated the two germline ends. Germline CDR1 is SGHRS and CDR2 is YFSETQ. CDR3 length: 14 residues. CDR3 in amino acids: CASSLTAGNYGYTF. The CDR3 region has the DNA TGCGCCAGCAGCTTGACAGCGGGTAACTATGGCTACACCTTC.

Written as DNA, the CDR3 is TGTGCCACTTCCGGGACTAGCGGGATACTTCAGCCGGAGACCCAGTACTTC. It encodes CATSGTSGILQPETQYF. The chain links TRBV18 to TRBJ2-5; 13 nucleotides align to TRBD2. V shed 10 bases, J shed 5 bases, and the junction held 16 bases outside the gene matches. Germline assignment: CDR1 KGHSH and CDR2 LQKENI. The CDR3 consists of 17 residues.

The chain couples TRBV7-3 to TRBJ2-4; 7 nucleotides line up with TRBD2. Germline assignment: CDR1 SGHTA and CDR2 FQGTGA. The V segment lost 5 bases and the J segment 8 bases; nucleotides outside the gene matches: 12. The CDR3 consists of 15 residues. The CDR3 here is CASSPTAGAWDIQYF. CDR3 DNA sequence: TGTGCCAGCAGCCCGACCGCGGGAGCTTGGGACATTCAGTACTTC.

Only one count was recorded for this clone. The V gene is TRBV9, the J gene TRBJ1-2; tentatively, D is TRBD1 (5 bases). Germline-derived CDR1 and CDR2 are SGDLS and YYNGEE. Trimming left V 3 bases short and J 6 bases short, with 9 bases between. This CDR3 region has 12 residues. CDR3 sequence reads: CASSDQGHGYTF. CDR3 DNA sequence: TGTGCCAGCAGCGATCAGGGTCATGGCTACACCTTC.

Concerning this clone itself: The sample contains more than one DNA sequence encoding this CDR3. The chain is built from TRBV19 and TRBJ1-2; D unresolved. V gave up 5 bases and J gave up 4 bases, with 8 bases separating them. There are 12 residues in the CDR3. Looked up from germline, CDR1 is LNHDA and CDR2 is SQIVND (reference sequence). The CDR3 coding sequence is TGTGCCAGTAGTTCAGGAGGCTATGGCTACACCTTC. Translating gives CASSSGGYGYTF.

This chain joins TRBV7-2 and TRBJ1-2, with D perhaps matching TRBD1 (5 bases). The germline V gene encodes CDR1 SGHTA and CDR2 FQGNSA. V lost 6 bases and J 0 bases, leaving 14 bases between the germline ends. The CDR3 spans 15 residues. The CDR3 region is CASRDTLRANYGYTF. The CDR3 DNA reads as TGTGCCAGCAGGGACACTCTTCGGGCTAACTATGGCTACACCTTC.

The CDR3: CATSRGGEDQPQHF. The DNA of the CDR3 is TGTGCCACCAGCAGAGGGGGAGAAGATCAGCCCCAGCATTTT. The V gene is TRBV15, the J gene TRBJ1-5; no definite D call. Germline V gene data show CDR1 as LNHNV and CDR2 as YYDKDF (reference sequence). This CDR3 comprises 14 residues. Trimming cost V 1 base and J 5 bases, with 9 bases left between them.

CDR3 nucleotide sequence: TGTGCCAGTACTCGGGACAGCTCCTACGAGCAGTACTTC. Translating gives CASTRDSSYEQYF. This chain joins TRBV19 and TRBJ2-7; 7 nucleotides align to TRBD1. Losses at the gene ends were 7 bases for V and 0 bases for J; bases not matched to a gene: 3. Germline CDR1 and CDR2: LNHDA and SQIVND (reference sequence). This CDR3 contains 13 residues.

This clone was seen a single time. Sequence at one end of the junction differs from germline and may be a read error. The chain employs TRBV7-7 and TRBJ2-3, with 8 bases aligning to TRBD1. Germline V gives CDR1 SSHAT, CDR2 FNYEAQ (reference sequence). CDR3 size: 14 residues. In nucleotides, the CDR3 is TGTGCTAGCAGCTTTAACAGGGGGACAGATACGCAGTATTTT. Residues: CASSFNRGTDTQYF.

The chain employs TRBV11-3 and TRBJ1-5, with unresolved D. V was pared by 0 bases and J by 1 base, with 10 bases between. The CDR3 covers 16 residues. Germline CDR1 SGHNT, CDR2 YENEEA. The CDR3 reads CASSLDSEQSNQPQHF. The CDR3, as DNA: TGTGCCAGCAGCTTAGATAGCGAACAGAGCAATCAGCCCCAGCATTTT.

J is TRBJ2-5 and V is TRBV7-3; D is unclear. Germline V gene data show CDR1 as SGHTA and CDR2 as FQGTGA. The V gene lost 5 bases and the J gene lost 5 bases, with 18 bases spanning the gap. The CDR3 length is 15 residues. The CDR3 sequence: CASSPSPGSLETQYF. In DNA form, the CDR3 reads TGTGCCAGCAGCCCGTCTCCCGGGTCCCTGGAGACCCAGTACTTC.